This is a list of T cell receptor beta chains from one sample in a study of blood T cell repertoires in COVID-19. The method was immunoSEQ multiplex PCR; TCRdb's version includes in-frame clones alone and lacks a portion of them. The table lists 60,000 to 85,000 clones, around 84% of them singletons. The sequencing input was peripheral blood. The source is a man between 60 and 75 years old with COVID-19, enrolled during active disease. Each CDR3 is given with its conserved first and last residue. Fields, in order: J gene, V gene, clone size, CDR3 protein. Where a row states a size, it is once, few, many or the class of an expanded clone; other rows omit it.

>TRBJ1-5|TRBV2|-
CASSVIANQPQHF
>TRBJ2-5|TRBV11-2|-
CASSASGGRETQYF
>TRBJ1-1|TRBV15|-
CATSSPGGEKAFF
>TRBJ1-1|TRBV28|few
CASSLDSDTNPQAFF
>TRBJ2-2|TRBV6-5|-
CASSYGGGNTGELFF
>TRBJ1-5|TRBV6-2/TRBV6-3|-
CASSLFFRGVPNQPQHF
>TRBJ2-2|TRBV5-6|once
CASSVFGTGVSTGELFF
>TRBJ1-2|TRBV30|-
CAWRGDSRPYGYTF
>TRBJ2-5|TRBV6-1|-
CASSVGLAVLQETQYF
>TRBJ2-2|TRBV7-9|-
CASSFSRGGVTGELFF
>TRBJ2-1|TRBV5-1|-
CASSLGGESYNEQFF
>TRBJ1-2|TRBV7-2|-
CASSSEVPEDYGYTF
>TRBJ2-1|TRBV7-6|once
CASSSPGTSGYNEQFF
>TRBJ2-3|TRBV24-1|-
CATSDDTGSTDTQYF
>TRBJ1-5|TRBV5-1|-
CASSLGLSGNQPQHF
>TRBJ2-7|TRBV18|-
CASSPLWTGTTDYEQYF
>TRBJ2-7|TRBV7-2|-
CASSMGLAGGRPNSYEQYF
>TRBJ1-1|TRBV11-2|-
CASSPRGSQNTEAFF
>TRBJ2-1|TRBV18|-
CASSPPLAGPGYNEQFF
>TRBJ2-7|TRBV19|-
CATTGGPSERQYF
>TRBJ1-2|TRBV5-6|-
CASSKGAPGYTF
>TRBJ1-1|TRBV30|-
CAWTGFENTEAFF
>TRBJ2-1|TRBV30|-
CAWRRWDRAPDEQFF
>TRBJ1-6|TRBV7-9|-
CASSLSRDILNSPLHF
>TRBJ1-4|TRBV7-3|few
CASSLGGQANEKLFF
>TRBJ2-1|TRBV18|-
CASSIIAGEQFF
>TRBJ1-1|TRBV18|-
CASSPGLGNTEAFF
>TRBJ2-3|TRBV6-5|-
CASTPRGSEVDTQYF
>TRBJ2-7|TRBV5-4|once
CASSFGTGGYEQYF
>TRBJ2-4|TRBV11-1|-
CASSPRSGGKNIQYF
>TRBJ2-1|TRBV5-4|-
CASSLPGSGAGNEQFF
>TRBJ1-1|TRBV6-5|once
CASRGGLNTEAFF
>TRBJ2-1|TRBV18|-
CASSPSGGVDEQFF
>TRBJ2-3|TRBV28|-
CASAGGQGTDTQYF
>TRBJ2-7|TRBV7-6|-
CASSLGIPQNSYEQYF
>TRBJ2-3|TRBV5-1|-
CASSLGTSGRAGTDTQYF
>TRBJ2-2|TRBV5-5|-
CASSARGSGELFF
>TRBJ2-3|TRBV5-5|-
CASSPRGSTDTQYF
>TRBJ1-1|TRBV7-9|-
CASSFRDRAYTEAFF
>TRBJ2-6|TRBV6-5|-
CATQYSGANVLTF
>TRBJ2-5|TRBV29-1|-
CSVLPRDTQETQYF
>TRBJ2-1|TRBV19|once
CASRLSGGRAVEQFF
>TRBJ1-6|TRBV7-9|-
CASSPTVPGPLHF
>TRBJ1-6|TRBV6-2/TRBV6-3|-
CASSYSGQVLVPPLHF
>TRBJ2-4|TRBV23-1|-
CASSQSGKLAKNIQYF
>TRBJ2-7|TRBV7-2|-
CASSLRTSGSYEQYF
>TRBJ2-7|TRBV6-5|-
CASRRQGSYEQYF
>TRBJ1-1|TRBV28|-
CASTNPGSVPEAFF
>TRBJ1-2|TRBV6-5|-
CASRNRGQGYGYTF
>TRBJ2-7|TRBV2|once
CASRFGTGDYEQYF
>TRBJ1-5|TRBV25-1|-
CASTGFEGQPQHF
>TRBJ2-2|TRBV9|-
CASSVFSGSDTGELFF